This T cell receptor (beta chain) appears in the sequencing data of a study of shared clonotypes between healthy human individuals. Study-wide points: Donor clonotype sharing was expected to depend on sequencing depth. Sorted-subset sequencing was shown by rarefaction to be incomplete despite large depth.

In the case of this clone: Its specificity is not known.

Each subset's genomic DNA was shared equally among a number of immunoSEQ plates. The data were produced by immunoSEQ multiplex PCR, yet TCRdb's version contains in-frame clones alone and is incomplete. The repertoire consists of about 1.5 million clones, with approximately 98% occurring once and the leading ten covering 0.4% to 0.45%. Donors were healthy HIV-negative adults without recently reported acute infections or vaccinations. V was clipped by 7 bases and J by 8 bases; unmatched bases: 14. There are 15 residues in the CDR3. Germline assignment: CDR1 LGHNT and CDR2 FRNRAP. This TCR was sampled from a man aged 25 to 40 in good health. The gene calls are TRBV12-5 and TRBJ2-1, with TRBD2 matching 7 bases. Sequencing input: naive CD4+ T cells sorted from blood. Documented subset: CD45RA+ positively selected. CDR3 residues: CASALGAGEGHEQFF. The CDR3 coding sequence is TGTGCTAGTGCCCTAGGGGCGGGAGAGGGCCATGAGCAGTTCTTC.